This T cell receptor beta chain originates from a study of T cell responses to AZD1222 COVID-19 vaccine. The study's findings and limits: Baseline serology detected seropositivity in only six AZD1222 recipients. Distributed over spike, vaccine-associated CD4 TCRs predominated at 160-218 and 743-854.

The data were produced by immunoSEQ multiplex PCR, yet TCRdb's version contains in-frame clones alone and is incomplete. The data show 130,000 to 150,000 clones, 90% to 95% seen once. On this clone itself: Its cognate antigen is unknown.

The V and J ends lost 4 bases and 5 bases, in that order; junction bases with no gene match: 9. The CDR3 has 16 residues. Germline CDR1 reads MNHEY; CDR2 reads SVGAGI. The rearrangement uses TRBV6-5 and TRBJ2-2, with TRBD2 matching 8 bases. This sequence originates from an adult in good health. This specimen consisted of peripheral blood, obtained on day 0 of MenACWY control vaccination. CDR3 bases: TGTGCCAGCAGTTCGGCGGGAGGACGCGGAACCGGGGAGCTGTTTTTT. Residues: CASSSAGGRGTGELFF.